This T cell receptor beta chain was documented in a study of blood T cell repertoires in COVID-19. Study-wide background: Sources were T cells, B-cell-depleted T cells, or PBMCs; the material itself was cDNA or gDNA.

Cohorts were determined from participant-reported clinical history. Donors in Cohort 3 counted as recovered after two negative PCRs, clearance, or symptom resolution. Only in-frame clones appear in the TCRdb table, and some are missing; sequencing was by immunoSEQ multiplex PCR. The repertoire consists of under 300,000 clones, with roughly 90% occurring once and the leading ten covering 1.5% to 2%. This clonotype originated in a woman aged 40-49 years who had recovered from COVID-19. The sequenced sample consisted of PBMCs or T cells enriched from blood (not recorded which).

CDR3 residues: CASGAGGSNYGYTF. The CDR3 DNA is TGTGCCAGCGGGGCCGGGGGATCTAACTATGGCTACACCTTC. The rearrangement uses TRBV28 and TRBJ1-2, with a weak D call TRBD1 (5 bases). The CDR3 has 14 amino acids. Trimming removed 8 bases from V and 0 bases from J, with 13 bases in between. Looked up from germline, CDR1 is MDHEN and CDR2 is SYDVKM.